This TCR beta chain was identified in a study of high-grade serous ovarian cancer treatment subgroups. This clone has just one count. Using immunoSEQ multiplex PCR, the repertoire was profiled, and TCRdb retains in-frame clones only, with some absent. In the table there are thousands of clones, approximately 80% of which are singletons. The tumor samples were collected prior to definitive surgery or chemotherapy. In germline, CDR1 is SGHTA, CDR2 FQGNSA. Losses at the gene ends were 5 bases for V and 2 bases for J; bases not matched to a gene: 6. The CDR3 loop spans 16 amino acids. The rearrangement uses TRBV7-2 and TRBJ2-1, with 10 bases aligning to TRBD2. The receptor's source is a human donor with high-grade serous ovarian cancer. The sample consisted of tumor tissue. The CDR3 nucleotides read TGTGCCAGCAGCCCTCTAGCGGGGGACGCCTACAATGAGCAGTTCTTC. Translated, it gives CASSPLAGDAYNEQFF. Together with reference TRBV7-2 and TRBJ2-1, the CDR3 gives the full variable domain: GAGVSQSPSNKVTEKGKDVELRCDPISGHTALYWYRQSLGQGLEFLIYFQGNSAPDKSGLPSDRFSAERTGGSVSTLTIQRTQQEDSAVYLCASSPLAGDAYNEQFFGPGTRLTVL.